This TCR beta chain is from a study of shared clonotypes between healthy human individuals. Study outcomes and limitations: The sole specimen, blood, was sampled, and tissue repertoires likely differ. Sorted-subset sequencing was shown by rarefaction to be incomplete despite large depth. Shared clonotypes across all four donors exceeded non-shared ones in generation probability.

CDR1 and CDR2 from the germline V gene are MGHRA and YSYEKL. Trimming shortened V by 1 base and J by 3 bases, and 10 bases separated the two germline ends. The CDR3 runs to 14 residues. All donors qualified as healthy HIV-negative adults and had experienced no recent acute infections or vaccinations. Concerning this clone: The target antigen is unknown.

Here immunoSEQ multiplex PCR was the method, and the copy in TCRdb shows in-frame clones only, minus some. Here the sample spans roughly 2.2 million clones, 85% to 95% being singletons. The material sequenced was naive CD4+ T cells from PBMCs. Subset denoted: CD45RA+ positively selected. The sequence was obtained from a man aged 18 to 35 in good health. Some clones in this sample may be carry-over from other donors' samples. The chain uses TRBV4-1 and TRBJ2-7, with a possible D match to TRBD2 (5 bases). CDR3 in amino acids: CASSQAGAGYEQYF. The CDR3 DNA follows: TGCGCCAGCAGCCAAGCGGGCGCGGGCTACGAGCAGTACTTC.